A selection of T cell receptor beta chains follows, all from one sample in a study of response to subunit inactivated influenza vaccine. TCRdb independently ran MiXCR on the RT-PCR reads; one entry per CDR3 protein. The profile covers 400,000 to 650,000 distinct CDR3 sequences, with 7.2% appearing a single time and around 13% taken by the ten largest. Source: PBMCs from blood, taken less than 25 months after vaccination. The receptors come from a man between 50 and 75 years old who received an inactivated influenza vaccine. The CDR3 runs from the conserved cysteine through the conserved F or W. Each record gives: D gene, V gene, J gene, clone size, CDR3 protein, CDR3 DNA. D genes are given only for firm matches. Expanded clones get a size class; other rows say once, few or many, or leave the size out.

TRBD1	TRBV3-1	TRBJ2-5	few	CASSPWDRQETQYF	TGTGCCAGCAGCCCCTGGGACAGACAAGAGACCCAGTACTTC
TRBD1	TRBV11-2	TRBJ2-5	NA	CASSIGTGKQETQYF	TGTGCCAGCAGTATAGGGACAGGGAAACAAGAGACCCAGTACTTC
NA	TRBV7-9	TRBJ2-1	NA	CASSLASWEQFF	TGTGCCAGCAGCTTAGCGTCCTGGGAGCAGTTCTTC
TRBD2	TRBV11-2	TRBJ2-4	few	CASSSWRGKNIQYF	TGTGCCAGCAGCTCTTGGCGGGGGAAAAACATTCAGTACTTC
NA	TRBV6-1	TRBJ1-2	few	CASSPGGNNYGYTF	TGTGCCAGCAGTCCCGGGGGGAATAACTATGGCTACACCTTC
TRBD2	TRBV4-1	TRBJ2-3	many	CASSQLGLADSTDTQYF	TGCGCCAGCAGCCAGCTGGGACTAGCGGATAGCACAGATACGCAGTATTTT
NA	TRBV13	TRBJ2-7	NA	CASTRRDGSYEQYF	TGTGCCAGCACCCGGCGGGACGGAAGCTACGAGCAGTACTTC
NA	TRBV11-2	TRBJ2-1	many	CASSFSGVLKFEQFF	TGTGCCAGCAGCTTTTCGGGGGTTCTCAAGTTTGAGCAGTTCTTC
NA	TRBV2	TRBJ1-5	many	CASRLGHSNQPQHF	TGTGCCAGCAGGCTGGGGCACAGCAATCAGCCCCAGCATTTT
TRBD2	TRBV4-2	TRBJ2-3	NA	CASSPGTSFSDTQYF	TGTGCCAGCAGCCCGGGGACTAGCTTCTCAGATACGCAGTATTTT
NA	TRBV7-9	TRBJ1-1	NA	CASSFKGTNTEAFF	TGTGCCAGCAGCTTCAAGGGGACGAACACTGAAGCTTTCTTT